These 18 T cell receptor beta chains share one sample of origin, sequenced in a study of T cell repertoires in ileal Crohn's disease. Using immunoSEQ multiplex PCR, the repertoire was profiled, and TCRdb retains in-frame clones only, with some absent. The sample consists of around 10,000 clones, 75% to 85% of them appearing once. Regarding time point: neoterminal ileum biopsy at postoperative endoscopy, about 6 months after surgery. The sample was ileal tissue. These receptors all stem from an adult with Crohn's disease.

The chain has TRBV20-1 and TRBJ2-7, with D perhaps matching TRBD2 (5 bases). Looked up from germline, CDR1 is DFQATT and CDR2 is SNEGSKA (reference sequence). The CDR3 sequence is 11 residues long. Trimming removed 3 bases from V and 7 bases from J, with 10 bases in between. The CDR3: CSARVRGEQYF. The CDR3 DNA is TGCAGTGCTAGGGTTCGAGGGGAGCAGTACTTC.

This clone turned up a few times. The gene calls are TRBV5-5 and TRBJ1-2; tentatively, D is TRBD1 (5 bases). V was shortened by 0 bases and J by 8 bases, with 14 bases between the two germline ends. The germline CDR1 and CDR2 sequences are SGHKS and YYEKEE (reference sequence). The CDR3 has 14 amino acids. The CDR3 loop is CASSLVSGQKGYTF. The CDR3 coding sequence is TGTGCCAGCAGCTTGGTGTCAGGGCAGAAAGGCTACACCTTC.

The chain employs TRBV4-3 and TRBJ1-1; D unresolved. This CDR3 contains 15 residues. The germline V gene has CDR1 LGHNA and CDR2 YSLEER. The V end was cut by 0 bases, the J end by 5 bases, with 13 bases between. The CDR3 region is CASSQEGWRGTEAFF. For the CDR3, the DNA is TGCGCCAGCAGCCAAGAAGGGTGGAGAGGGACTGAAGCTTTCTTT.

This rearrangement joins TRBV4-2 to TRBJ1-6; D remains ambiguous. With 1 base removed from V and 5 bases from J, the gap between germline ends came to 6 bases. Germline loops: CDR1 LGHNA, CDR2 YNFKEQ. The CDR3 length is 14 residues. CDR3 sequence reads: CASSQVEDNSPLHF. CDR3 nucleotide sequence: TGTGCCAGCAGCCAAGTGGAGGATAATTCACCCCTCCACTTT.

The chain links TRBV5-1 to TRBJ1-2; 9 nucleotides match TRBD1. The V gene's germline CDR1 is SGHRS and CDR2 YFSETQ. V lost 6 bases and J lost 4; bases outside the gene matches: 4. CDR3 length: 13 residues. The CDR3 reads CASKGDRAYGYTF. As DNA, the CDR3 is TGCGCCAGCAAAGGGGACAGGGCCTATGGCTACACCTTC.

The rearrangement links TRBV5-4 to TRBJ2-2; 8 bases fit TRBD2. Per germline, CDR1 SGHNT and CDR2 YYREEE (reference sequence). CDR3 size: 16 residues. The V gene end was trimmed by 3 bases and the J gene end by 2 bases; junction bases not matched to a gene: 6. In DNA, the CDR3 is TGTGCCAGCAGCTCATTAGCGGGGACCAACACCGGGGAGCTGTTTTTT. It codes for CASSSLAGTNTGELFF.

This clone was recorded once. CDR3: CASSPALSNQPQHF. The CDR3 nucleotides are TGTGCCAGCTCACCGGCTCTGAGCAATCAGCCCCAGCATTTT. The chain recombines TRBV18 with TRBJ1-5; D unclear. Germline V gene sequence: CDR1 KGHSH, CDR2 LQKENI. Trimming stripped 3 bases from V and 1 base from J, with 7 bases between. This CDR3 spans 14 amino acids.

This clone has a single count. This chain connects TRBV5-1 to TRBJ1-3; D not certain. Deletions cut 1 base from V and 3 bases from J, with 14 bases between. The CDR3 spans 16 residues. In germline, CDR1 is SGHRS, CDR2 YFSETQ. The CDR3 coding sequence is TGCGCCAGCAGCTTGACCGAAGGAAGAGGTGGAAACACCATATATTTT. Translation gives CASSLTEGRGGNTIYF.

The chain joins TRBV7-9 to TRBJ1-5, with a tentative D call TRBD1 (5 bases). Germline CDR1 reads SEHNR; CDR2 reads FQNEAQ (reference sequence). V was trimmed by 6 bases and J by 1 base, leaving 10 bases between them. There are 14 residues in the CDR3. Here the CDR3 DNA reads TGTGCCAGCAGATCCGGGGGGAGCAATCAGCCCCAGCATTTT. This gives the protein CASRSGGSNQPQHF.

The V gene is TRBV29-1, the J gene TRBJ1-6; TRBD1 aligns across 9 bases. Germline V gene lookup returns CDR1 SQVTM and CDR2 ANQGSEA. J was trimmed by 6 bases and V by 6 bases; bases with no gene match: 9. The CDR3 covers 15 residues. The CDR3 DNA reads TGCAGCGTCCCCGGGACAGGGATGGGTAATTCACCCCTCCACTTT. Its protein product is CSVPGTGMGNSPLHF.

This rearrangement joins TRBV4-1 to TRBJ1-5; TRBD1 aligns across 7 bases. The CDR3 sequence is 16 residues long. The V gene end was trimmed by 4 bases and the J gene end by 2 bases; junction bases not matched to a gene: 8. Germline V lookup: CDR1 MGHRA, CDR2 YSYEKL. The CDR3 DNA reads TGCGCCAGCAGCCGGCAAACAGGGGCGGGCAATCAGCCCCAGCATTTT. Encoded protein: CASSRQTGAGNQPQHF.

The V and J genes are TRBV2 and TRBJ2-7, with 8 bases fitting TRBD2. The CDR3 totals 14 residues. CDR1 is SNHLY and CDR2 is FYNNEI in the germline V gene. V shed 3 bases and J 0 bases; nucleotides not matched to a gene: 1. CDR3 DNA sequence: TGTGCCAGCAGTGACGGGGGGGCCTCCTACGAGCAGTACTTC. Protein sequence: CASSDGGASYEQYF.

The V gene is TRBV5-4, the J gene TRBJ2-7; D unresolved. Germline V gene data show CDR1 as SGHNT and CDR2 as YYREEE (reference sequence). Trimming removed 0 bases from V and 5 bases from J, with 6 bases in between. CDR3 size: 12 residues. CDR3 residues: CASSLELDEQYF. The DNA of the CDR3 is TGTGCCAGCAGCTTGGAGCTAGACGAGCAGTACTTC.

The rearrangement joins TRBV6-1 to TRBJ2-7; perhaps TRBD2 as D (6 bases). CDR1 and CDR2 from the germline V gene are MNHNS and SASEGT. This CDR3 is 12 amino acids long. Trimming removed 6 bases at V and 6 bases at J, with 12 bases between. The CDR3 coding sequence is TGTGCCAGCAGGACTAGAGGTATCGAGCAGTACTTC. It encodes CASRTRGIEQYF.

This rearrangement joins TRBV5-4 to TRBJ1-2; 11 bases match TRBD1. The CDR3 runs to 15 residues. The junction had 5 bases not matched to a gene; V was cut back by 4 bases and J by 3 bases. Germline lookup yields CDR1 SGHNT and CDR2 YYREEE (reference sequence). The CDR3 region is CASSAGTGGDYGYTF. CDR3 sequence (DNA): TGTGCCAGCAGCGCCGGGACAGGGGGGGACTATGGCTACACCTTC.

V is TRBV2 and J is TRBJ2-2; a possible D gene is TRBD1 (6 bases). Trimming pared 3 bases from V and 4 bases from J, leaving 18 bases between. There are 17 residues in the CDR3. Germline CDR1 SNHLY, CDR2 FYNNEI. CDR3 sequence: CASSEQGTLVSTGELFF. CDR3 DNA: TGTGCCAGCAGTGAGCAGGGGACATTAGTGAGCACCGGGGAGCTGTTTTTT.

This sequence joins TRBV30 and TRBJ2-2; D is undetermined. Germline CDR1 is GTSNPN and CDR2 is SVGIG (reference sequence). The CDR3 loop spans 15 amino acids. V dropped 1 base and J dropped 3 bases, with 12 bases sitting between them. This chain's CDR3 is CAWSELGPDTGELFF. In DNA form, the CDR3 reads TGTGCCTGGAGTGAACTGGGCCCCGACACCGGGGAGCTGTTTTTT.

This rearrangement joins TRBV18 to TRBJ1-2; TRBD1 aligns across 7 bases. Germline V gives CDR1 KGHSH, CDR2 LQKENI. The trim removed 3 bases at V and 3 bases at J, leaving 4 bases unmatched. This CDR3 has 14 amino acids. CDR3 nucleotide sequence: TGTGCCAGCTCACCCAACAGGGGAGACTATGGCTACACCTTC. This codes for CASSPNRGDYGYTF.